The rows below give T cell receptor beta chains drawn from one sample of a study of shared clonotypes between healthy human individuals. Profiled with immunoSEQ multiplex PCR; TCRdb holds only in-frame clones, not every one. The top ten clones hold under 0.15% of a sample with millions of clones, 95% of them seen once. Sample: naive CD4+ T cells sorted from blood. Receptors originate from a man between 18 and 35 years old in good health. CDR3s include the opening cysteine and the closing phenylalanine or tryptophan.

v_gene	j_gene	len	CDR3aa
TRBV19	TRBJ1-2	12	CASSSQGSGYTF
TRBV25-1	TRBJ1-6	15	CASSELGGTLSPLHF
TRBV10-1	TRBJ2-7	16	CASSARRLAGGDEQYF
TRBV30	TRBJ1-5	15	CAWSSSDRDWRPQHF
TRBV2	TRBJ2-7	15	CASSERSSGTYEQYF
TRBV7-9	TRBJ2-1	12	CASSALYNEQFF
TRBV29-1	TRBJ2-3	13	CSLAATSTDTQYF
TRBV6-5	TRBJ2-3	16	CASSYGASGGTDTQYF
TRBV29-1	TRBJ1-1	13	CSVDGAGEAEAFF
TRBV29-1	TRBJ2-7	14	CSVVSRLSSYEQYF
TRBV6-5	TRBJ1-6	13	CASRRDGNSPLHF
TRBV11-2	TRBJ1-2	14	CASSPGQGGYGYTF
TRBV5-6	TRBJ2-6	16	CASTGTGEDRANVLTF
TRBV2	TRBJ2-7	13	CASSPESLYEQYF
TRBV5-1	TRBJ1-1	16	CASSLGQVQMNTEAFF
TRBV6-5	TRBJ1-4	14	CASRPGGEVEKLFF
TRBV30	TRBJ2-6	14	CAWRRLPGANVLTF
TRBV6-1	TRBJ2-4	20	CASSESTTGVGNLAKNIQYF
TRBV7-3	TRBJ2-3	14	CASSRDRGEDTQYF
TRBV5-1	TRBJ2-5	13	CASRGIEGETQYF
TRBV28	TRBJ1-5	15	CASSFRLGSNQPQHF
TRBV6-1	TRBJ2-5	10	CATGVETQYF
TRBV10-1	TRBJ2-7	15	CASSEGLAGNYEQYF
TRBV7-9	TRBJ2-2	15	CASSRTGLSTGELFF
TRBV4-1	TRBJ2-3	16	CASSQGAGGSPDTQYF
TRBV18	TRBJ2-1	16	CASSPIGATAALGQFF
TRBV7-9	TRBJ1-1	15	CASSLGTVKNTEAFF
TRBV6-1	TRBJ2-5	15	CASSETPDRQETQYF
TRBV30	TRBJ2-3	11	CAWGVTDTQYF
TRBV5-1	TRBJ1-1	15	CASSLRGQGNTEAFF
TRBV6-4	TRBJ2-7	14	CASSVSAGGEVQYF
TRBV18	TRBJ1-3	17	CASSPQTQGATGNTIYF
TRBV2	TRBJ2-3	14	CASSLLVSTDTQYF
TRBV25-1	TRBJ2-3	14	CASRLAGPTDTQYF
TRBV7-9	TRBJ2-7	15	CASSWWDTKTSEQYF
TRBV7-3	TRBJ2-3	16	CASSPTSGPPTDTQYF
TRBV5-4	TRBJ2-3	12	CASSVGTDTQYF
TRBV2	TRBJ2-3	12	CASSSDTDTQYF
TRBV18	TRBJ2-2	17	CASSRMEVFLRTGELFF
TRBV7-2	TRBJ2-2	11	CASSLYGELFF
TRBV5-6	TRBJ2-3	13	CASSRDWQGTQYF
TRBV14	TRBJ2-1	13	CASSPSLRNEQFF
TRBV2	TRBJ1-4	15	CASSTAGATNEKLFF
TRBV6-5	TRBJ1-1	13	CASRSVGNTEAFF
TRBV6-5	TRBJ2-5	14	CASSRPGLQETQYF
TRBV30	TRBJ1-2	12	CAWTLPGGGYTF
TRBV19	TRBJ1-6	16	CASSMASFSYNSPLHF
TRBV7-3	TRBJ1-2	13	CASSLIAGDGYTF
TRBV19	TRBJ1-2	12	CASTEGAYGYTF
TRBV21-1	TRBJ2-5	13	CASSTTSPPTQYF
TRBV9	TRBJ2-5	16	CASSAPQGHSQETQYF
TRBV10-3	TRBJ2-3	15	CAISESGDSSDTQYF
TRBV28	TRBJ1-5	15	CASSLRGGSNQPQHF
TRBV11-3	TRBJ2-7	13	CASSLDRTDEQYF
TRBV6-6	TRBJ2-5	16	CASSYVGTSGQETQYF